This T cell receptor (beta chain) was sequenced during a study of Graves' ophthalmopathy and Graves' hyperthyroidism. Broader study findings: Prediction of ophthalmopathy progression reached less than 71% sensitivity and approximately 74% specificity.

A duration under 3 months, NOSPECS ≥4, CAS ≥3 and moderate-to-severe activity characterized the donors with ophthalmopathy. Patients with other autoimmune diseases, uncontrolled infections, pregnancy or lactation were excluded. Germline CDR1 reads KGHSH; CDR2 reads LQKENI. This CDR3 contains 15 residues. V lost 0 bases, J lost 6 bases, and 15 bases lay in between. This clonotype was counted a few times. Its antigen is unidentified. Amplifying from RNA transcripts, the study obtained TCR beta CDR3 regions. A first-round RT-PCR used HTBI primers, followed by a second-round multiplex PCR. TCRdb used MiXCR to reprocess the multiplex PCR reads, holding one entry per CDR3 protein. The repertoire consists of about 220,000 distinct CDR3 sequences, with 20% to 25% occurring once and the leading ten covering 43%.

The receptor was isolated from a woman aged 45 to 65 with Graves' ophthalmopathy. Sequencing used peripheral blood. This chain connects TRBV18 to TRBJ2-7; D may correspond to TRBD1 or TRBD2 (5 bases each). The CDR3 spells CASSPPGRSMAEQYF. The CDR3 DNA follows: TGTGCCAGCTCACCACCGGGACGGAGTATGGCCGAGCAGTACTTC.